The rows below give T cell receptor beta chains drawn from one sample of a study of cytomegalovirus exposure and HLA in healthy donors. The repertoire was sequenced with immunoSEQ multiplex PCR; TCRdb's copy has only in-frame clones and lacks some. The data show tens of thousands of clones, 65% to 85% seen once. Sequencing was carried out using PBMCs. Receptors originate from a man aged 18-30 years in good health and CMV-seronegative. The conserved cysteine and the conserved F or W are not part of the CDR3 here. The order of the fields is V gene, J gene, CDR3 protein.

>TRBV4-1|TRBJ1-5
ASSQEHRGNQPQH
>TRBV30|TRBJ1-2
AWSGQGNGYT
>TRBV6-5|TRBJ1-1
ASSLGGNTEAF
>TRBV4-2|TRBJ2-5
ASSPGMWETQY
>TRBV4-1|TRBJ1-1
ASSPPTGEAF
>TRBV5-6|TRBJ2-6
ASLTGTGFLRAGANVLT
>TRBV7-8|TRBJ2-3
ASRISGTVSTDTQY
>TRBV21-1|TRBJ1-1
ASSTRTANTEAF
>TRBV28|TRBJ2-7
ASSLRTGGQY
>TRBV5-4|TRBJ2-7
ASSKGLASTYEQY
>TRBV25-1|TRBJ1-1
ASSETGPNTEAF
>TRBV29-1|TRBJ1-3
SVEDGTGDGNTIY
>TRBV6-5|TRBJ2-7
ASSYSSLSYEQY
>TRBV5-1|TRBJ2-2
ASSQDIANTGELF
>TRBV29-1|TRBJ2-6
SVRTGNSGANVLT
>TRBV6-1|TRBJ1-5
ASSWAVGGDQPQH
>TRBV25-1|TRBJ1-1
ASSEGRDLTEAF
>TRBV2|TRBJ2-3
ASTRLAGPPAY
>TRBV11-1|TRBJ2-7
ASSRTSSSYEQY
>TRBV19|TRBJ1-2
ASSMVRGGYT
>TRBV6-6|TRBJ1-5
ASSPGQGGDQPQH
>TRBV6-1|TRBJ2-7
ASSESGTSGRYEQY
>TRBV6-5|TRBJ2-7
ASSGGTGRTYEQY
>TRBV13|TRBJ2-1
ASSVRGAHNEQF
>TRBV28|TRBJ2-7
ASRFRGGQPYEQY
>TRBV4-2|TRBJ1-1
ASSQTGNTEAF
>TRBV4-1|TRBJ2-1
ASSQDTGANNEQF
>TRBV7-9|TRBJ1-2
ALSLGGIEDGYT
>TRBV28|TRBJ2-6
ASLSSGANVLT
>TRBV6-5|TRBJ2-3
ASRLRGGDTDTQY
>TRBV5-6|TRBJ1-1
ASSSTSYTEAF
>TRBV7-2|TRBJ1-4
ASSRGQVTEKLF
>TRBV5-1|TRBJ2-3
ASSFGLASDTQY
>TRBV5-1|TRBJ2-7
ASSLSGGYEQY
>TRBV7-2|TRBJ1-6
ASSDYRAYNSPLH
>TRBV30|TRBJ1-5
AWTGTGSFQPQH
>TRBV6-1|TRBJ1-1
ASSRTRNTEAF
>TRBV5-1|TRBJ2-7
ASSSGTGDYEQY
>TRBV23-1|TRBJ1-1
ARYYGQRNTEAF
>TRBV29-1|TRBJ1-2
SVEGGAPGGYT
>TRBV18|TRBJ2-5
ASSEGQEHEETQY
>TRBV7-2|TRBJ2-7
ASSLASGIYEQY
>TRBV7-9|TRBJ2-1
ASRDLRYNEQF
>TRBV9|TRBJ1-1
ASSVSGLGTEAF
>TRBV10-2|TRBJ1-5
ASSESFRVPQH
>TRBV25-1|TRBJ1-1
ASSQNPRQGGYRTEAF
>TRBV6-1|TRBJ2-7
AARREAGGYEQY
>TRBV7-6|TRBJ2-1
ASSPLAGVSDNEQF
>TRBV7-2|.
ASSQTGIYEQY
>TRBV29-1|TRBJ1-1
SVGGTVNTEAF
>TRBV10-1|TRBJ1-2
ASSKGLSGGYT